These 2 T cell receptor beta chains were all obtained from the same sample, sequenced in a study of T-cell memory formation after mild COVID-19. TCRdb reprocessed the 5' RACE reads with MiXCR, giving one entry per CDR3 protein. The repertoire holds 400,000 to 500,000 distinct CDR3 sequences, with roughly 20% as singletons. Sequenced sample: PBMCs or a T cell subset sorted from them (not recorded which). The receptors were sampled from an adult woman who had mild COVID-19 (a few samples of this study predate the infection). Cell type and time point are not known.

There are a few counts of this clonotype. The rearrangement uses TRBV12-3 or TRBV12-4 and TRBJ1-2, with TRBD1 matching over 9 bases. V dropped 5 bases and J dropped 0; count of bases not matched to a gene: 10. CDR3 length equals 17 residues. The CDR3 protein is CASSKRTGARANYGYTF. The CDR3 bases are TGTGCCAGCAGTAAAAGGACAGGGGCGAGAGCTAACTATGGCTACACCTTC.

This clonotype showed up just a few times. CDR3 coding DNA: TGCGCCAGCAGGGACCGGGACAGAGTCATCTACGAGCAGTACTTC. This sequence encodes CASRDRDRVIYEQYF. J is TRBJ2-7 and V is TRBV5-1; 7 bases are a match to TRBD1. Germline V gene lookup returns CDR1 SGHRS and CDR2 YFSETQ. The V and J ends lost 5 bases and 3 bases, in that order; junction bases with no gene match: 11. CDR3 length equals 15 residues.